One and the same sample provided the 24 T cell receptor beta chains below, sequenced in a study of blood T cell repertoires in COVID-19. The data were produced by immunoSEQ multiplex PCR, yet TCRdb's version contains in-frame clones alone and is incomplete. Among around 270,000 clones listed, 75% to 90% were seen once. The specimen was PBMCs or T cells enriched from blood (not recorded which). These receptors originate from a middle-aged woman who had been exposed to COVID-19.

The gene calls are TRBV6-4 and TRBJ1-1; 8 bases are shared with TRBD1. This CDR3 has 14 amino acids. Germline V gives CDR1 MRHNA, CDR2 SNTAGT. J was trimmed by 5 bases and V by 2 bases; bases with no gene match: 4. CDR3 coding DNA: TGTGCCAGCAGTGACACTAACAGGGGGACTGAAGCTTTCTTT. Its translation: CASSDTNRGTEAFF.

The chain joins TRBV2 to TRBJ1-5; D is uncertain. V was trimmed by 6 bases and J by 4 bases, leaving 13 bases between them. This CDR3 contains 14 residues. CDR1 SNHLY and CDR2 FYNNEI come from the germline V gene. CDR3 residues: CASRPDPGNQPQHF. The CDR3 DNA is TGTGCCAGCAGGCCGGATCCCGGGAATCAGCCCCAGCATTTT.

CDR3 coding DNA: TGTGCCAGTAGTAGTCCGGGACAGGAGCAGTTCTTC. Translated: CASSSPGQEQFF. The V call is TRBV19, the J call TRBJ2-1; 7 bases match TRBD1. Trimming took 4 bases from V and 10 from J; bases not matched to a gene: 4. CDR3 length: 12 amino acids. The germline V gene encodes CDR1 LNHDA and CDR2 SQIVND (reference sequence).

This chain uses TRBV29-1 with TRBJ1-2; possibly TRBD1 for D (6 bases). Germline values: CDR1 SQVTM, CDR2 ANQGSEA. There are 16 residues in the CDR3. Trimming shortened V by 8 bases and J by 0 bases, and 22 bases separated the two germline ends. CDR3 DNA sequence: TGCAGCACCCATAGGGAGGGGGACTACACTAACTATGGCTACACCTTC. It translates to CSTHREGDYTNYGYTF. The whole variable domain, remainder taken from reference TRBV29-1 and TRBJ1-2, is SAVISQKPSRDICQRGTSLTIQCQVDSQVTMMFWYRQQPGQSLTLIATANQGSEATYESGFVIDKFPISRPNLTFSTLTVSNMSPEDSSIYLCSTHREGDYTNYGYTFGSGTRLTVV.

CDR3 residues: CASSLASQDSPLHF. CDR3 nucleotide sequence: TGTGCCAGCAGCTTGGCCTCACAGGATTCACCCCTCCACTTT. V is TRBV5-5 and J is TRBJ1-6; D perhaps matches TRBD1 (5 bases). Germline loops: CDR1 SGHKS, CDR2 YYEKEE (reference sequence). The CDR3 spans 14 residues. The ends were cut back, 0 bases at V and 8 bases at J, with 9 bases in the middle.

To note about this clone: At one end the junction does not follow the germline gene, possibly because of a read error. The chain is built from TRBV5-1 and TRBJ1-1; 8 nucleotides agree with TRBD1. The CDR3 runs 14 residues. In germline, CDR1 is SGHRS, CDR2 YFSETQ. The CDR3 region is CASSYRQGYTEAFF. The CDR3 nucleotides are TGTGCCAGCAGCTACCGACAGGGGTACACTGAAGCTTTCTTT.

This chain connects TRBV18 to TRBJ1-4; the D gene is possibly TRBD1 (6 bases). Trimming removed 3 bases at V and 8 bases at J, with 19 bases between. From germline, CDR1 is KGHSH and CDR2 LQKENI. CDR3 length: 16 amino acids. This chain's CDR3 is CASSPSRGASGEKLFF. CDR3 coding DNA: TGTGCCAGCTCACCCTCCCGGGGGGCCAGCGGGGAAAAACTGTTTTTT.

This rearrangement joins TRBV21-1 to TRBJ1-2; the table's D call of TRBD1 was not tested on the DNA. TRBV21-1 represents a pseudogene. The CDR3 extends over 15 amino acids. The CDR3 spells CASSKEVDSTDGYTF. CDR3 nucleotides: TGTGCCAGCAGCAAAGAGGTGGACAGTACGGATGGCTACACCTTC.

The chain carries TRBV14 and TRBJ2-1, with 7 bases fitting TRBD2. Germline values: CDR1 SGHDN, CDR2 FVKESK. There are 16 residues in the CDR3. After removal of 4 bases from V and 4 bases from J, the junction contained 10 bases not matched to a gene. CDR3 protein: CASSPPRGFSYNEQFF. The CDR3 DNA reads TGTGCCAGCAGCCCGCCGCGGGGGTTCTCTTACAATGAGCAGTTCTTC.

The chain links TRBV19 to TRBJ1-5, with unresolved D. Between the trimmed V and J ends, which lost 5 bases and 6 bases, there was a span of 17 bases. CDR1 and CDR2 (germline): LNHDA, SQIVND (reference sequence). The CDR3 runs 15 residues. In DNA, the CDR3 is TGTGCCAGTAGTGCGGGTAAGGACGGTTTTCAGCCCCAGCATTTT. Amino acids: CASSAGKDGFQPQHF.

This clone was observed a few times. V usage is TRBV5-6 and J usage is TRBJ2-7; 11 bases align to TRBD1. This CDR3 is built from 15 residues. V lost 3 bases to trimming and J lost 7 bases; unmatched junction nucleotides: 9. Germline V gives CDR1 SGHDT, CDR2 YYEEEE. In DNA, the CDR3 is TGTGCCAGCAGCTCCCCGGACAGGGGGCCGGAAGAGCAGTACGTC. Its translation: CASSSPDRGPEEQYV.

This chain joins TRBV10-2 and TRBJ1-5; 7 bases fit TRBD1. With V trimmed by 0 bases and J by 10 bases, 9 bases remained unmatched. The CDR3 spans 15 residues. Germline CDR1 and CDR2: WSHSY and SAAADI. This chain's CDR3 is CASSESRRTGQPQHF. The CDR3 nucleotides are TGCGCCAGCAGTGAGTCCCGCCGGACAGGACAACCCCAGCATTTT.

The rearrangement links TRBV2 to TRBJ1-5, with D perhaps matching TRBD1 (5 bases). Germline V lookup: CDR1 SNHLY, CDR2 FYNNEI. The CDR3 sequence is 15 residues long. V dropped 4 bases and J dropped 0 bases, with 10 bases sitting between them. The CDR3 protein is CASSVGDYSNQPQHF. CDR3 DNA sequence: TGTGCCAGCAGTGTTGGGGACTATAGCAATCAGCCCCAGCATTTT.

The V call is TRBV28, the J call TRBJ1-2; D is unresolved. From germline, CDR1 is MDHEN and CDR2 SYDVKM. This CDR3 has 15 residues. V was cut by 3 bases and J by 5 bases, with 16 bases left in between. Here the CDR3 reads CASSLGRRVGYGYTF. CDR3 in DNA: TGTGCCAGCAGTTTGGGGAGGCGCGTAGGGTATGGCTACACCTTC.

This clone appeared a few times. The gene calls are TRBV9 and TRBJ1-1; the D gene is possibly TRBD1 (6 bases). V lost 4 bases to trimming and J lost 3 bases, with 13 bases between them. Germline loops: CDR1 SGDLS, CDR2 YYNGEE. The CDR3 contains 14 residues. CDR3 sequence reads: CASSPSGGHTEAFF. In DNA, the CDR3 is TGTGCCAGCAGCCCGAGCGGGGGCCACACTGAAGCTTTCTTT. Variable domain in full (rest from reference TRBV9 and TRBJ1-1): DSGVTQTPKHLITATGQRVTLRCSPRSGDLSVYWYQQSLDQGLQFLIQYYNGEERAKGNILERFSAQQFPDLHSELNLSSLELGDSALYFCASSPSGGHTEAFFGQGTRLTVV.

The genes are TRBV21-1 and TRBJ2-7; the table names TRBD2, a call not compared with the DNA. TRBV21-1 is tagged as a pseudogene. The length of the CDR3 is 18 residues. CDR3 protein: CASSEKTIGAGGRYEQYF. The CDR3 nucleotides are TGTGCCAGCAGCGAAAAGACAATCGGAGCGGGGGGGAGGTACGAGCAGTACTTC.

This clone was seen only once. This CDR3 reads CASSRGDYGYTF. CDR3 in DNA: TGTGCCAGCAGTCGGGGAGACTATGGCTACACCTTC. V gene TRBV28 combines with J gene TRBJ1-2; D not resolved. This CDR3 region has 12 residues. Per the germline V gene, CDR1 is MDHEN and CDR2 is SYDVKM. V lost 5 bases, J lost 3 bases, and 7 bases lay in between.

The chain has TRBV2 and TRBJ1-2; 10 bases are a match to TRBD1. The CDR3 covers 15 residues. The junction had 7 bases not matched to a gene; V was cut back by 6 bases and J by 3 bases. CDR1 is SNHLY and CDR2 is FYNNEI in the germline V gene. The CDR3: CASRLRQGAYYGYTF. CDR3 in DNA: TGTGCCAGCAGACTTCGACAGGGGGCGTACTATGGCTACACCTTC.

The CDR3 is CASSQDLGDRGDYGYTF. CDR3 DNA sequence: TGCGCCAGCAGCCAAGATCTGGGGGACAGGGGTGACTATGGCTACACCTTC. This chain connects TRBV4-3 to TRBJ1-2; TRBD1 matches 10 bases. V dropped 0 bases and J dropped 3; count of bases not matched to a gene: 7. This CDR3 region has 17 residues. From germline, CDR1 is LGHNA and CDR2 YSLEER.

The rearrangement joins TRBV27 to TRBJ2-3; 9 nucleotides align to TRBD2. V gave up 2 bases and J gave up 4 bases; unmatched junction bases: 7. This CDR3 contains 16 residues. Germline lookup yields CDR1 MNHEY and CDR2 SMNVEV (reference sequence). The CDR3 bases are TGTGCCAGCAGTTTAGTTCAAGCGGGAGGCGCAGATACGCAGTATTTT. Its protein product is CASSLVQAGGADTQYF.

This sequence joins TRBV7-9 and TRBJ2-1; 11 bases fit TRBD2. V was pared by 3 bases and J by 5 bases, with 0 bases of the junction left unmatched. Germline V gene sequence: CDR1 SEHNR, CDR2 FQNEAQ (reference sequence). The CDR3 is 14 residues long. DNA for the CDR3: TGTGCCAGCAGCTTGACTAGCGGGGACAATGAGCAGTTCTTC. Translating gives CASSLTSGDNEQFF.

The chain links TRBV7-2 to TRBJ2-7, with TRBD1 matching 7 bases. Germline CDR1 is SGHTA and CDR2 is FQGNSA. The trim removed 6 bases at V and 2 bases at J, leaving 7 bases unmatched. The CDR3 covers 14 residues. The CDR3 loop is CASRNRDSTYEQYF. DNA for the CDR3: TGTGCCAGCAGGAACCGGGACAGTACCTACGAGCAGTACTTC.

The rearrangement joins TRBV9 to TRBJ1-4; 7 bases fit TRBD1. Germline values: CDR1 SGDLS, CDR2 YYNGEE. This CDR3 spans 14 amino acids. Germline trimming cut 4 bases from V and 3 bases from J; bases unmatched to any gene: 3. The CDR3 DNA reads TGTGCCAGCAGCCTACAGGGGCCTAATGAAAAACTGTTTTTT. Protein sequence: CASSLQGPNEKLFF.

CDR3 sequence: CASSLSNRGDIQYF. The CDR3, as DNA: TGTGCCAGCAGTTTAAGCAACAGGGGAGACATTCAGTACTTC. The chain is built from TRBV28 and TRBJ2-4, with 7 bases identical to TRBD1. Trimming took 2 bases from V and 8 from J; bases not matched to a gene: 6. There are 14 residues in the CDR3. Per the germline V gene, CDR1 is MDHEN and CDR2 is SYDVKM.